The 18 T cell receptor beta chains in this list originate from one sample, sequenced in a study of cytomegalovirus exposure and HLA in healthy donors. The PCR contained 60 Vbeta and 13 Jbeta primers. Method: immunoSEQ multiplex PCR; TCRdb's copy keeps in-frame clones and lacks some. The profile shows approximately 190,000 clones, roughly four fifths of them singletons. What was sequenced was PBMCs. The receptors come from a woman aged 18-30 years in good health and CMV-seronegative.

Here the CDR3 reads CASRPGLAGGKSGEQYF. The CDR3 nucleotides read TGTGCCAGCAGGCCGGGACTAGCGGGAGGAAAAAGTGGAGAGCAGTACTTC. The rearrangement joins TRBV7-2 to TRBJ2-7, with 15 positions matching TRBD2. This CDR3 is built from 17 residues. V lost 6 bases, J lost 7 bases, and 13 bases stayed unmatched. The germline CDR1 and CDR2 sequences are SGHTA and FQGNSA.

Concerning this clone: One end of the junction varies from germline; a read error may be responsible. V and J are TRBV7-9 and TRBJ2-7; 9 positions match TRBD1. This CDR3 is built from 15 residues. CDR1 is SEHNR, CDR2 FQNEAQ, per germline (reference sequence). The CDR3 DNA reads TGTTCCAGCAGCTTCACCGGGACAGGGCCCTACGAGCAGTACTTC. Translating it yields CSSSFTGTGPYEQYF.

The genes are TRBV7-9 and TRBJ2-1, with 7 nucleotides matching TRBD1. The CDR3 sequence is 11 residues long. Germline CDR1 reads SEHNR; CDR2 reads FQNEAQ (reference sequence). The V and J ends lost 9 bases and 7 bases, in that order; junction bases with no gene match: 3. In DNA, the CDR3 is TGTGCCAGGTCGACAGGGAATGAGCAGTTCTTC. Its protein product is CARSTGNEQFF.

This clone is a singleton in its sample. Here the CDR3 reads CASSAGGEQFF. DNA for the CDR3: TGTGCCAGCTCCGCCGGCGGTGAGCAGTTCTTC. The chain combines TRBV5-6 with TRBJ2-1; D gene uncertain. CDR3 length: 11 amino acids. Germline V gene sequence: CDR1 SGHDT, CDR2 YYEEEE. Trimming cost V 7 bases and J 9 bases, with 11 bases left between them.

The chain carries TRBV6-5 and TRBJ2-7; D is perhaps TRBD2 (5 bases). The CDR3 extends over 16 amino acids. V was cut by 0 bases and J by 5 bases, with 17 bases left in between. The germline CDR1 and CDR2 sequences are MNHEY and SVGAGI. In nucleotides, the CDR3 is TGTGCCAGCAGTTACTCCTCCGCCGGGGTAGCCAACGAGCAGTACTTC. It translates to CASSYSSAGVANEQYF.

CDR3 coding DNA: TGTGCCAGCAGCCTTACTAGCGGGGCCGCTAGGAATGAGCAGTTCTTC. It yields the protein CASSLTSGAARNEQFF. This chain joins TRBV7-6 and TRBJ2-1; 10 bases are a match to TRBD2. This CDR3 is built from 16 residues. J lost 7 bases, V lost 5 bases, and 11 bases had no gene match. Germline CDR1 reads SGHVS; CDR2 reads FNYEAQ.

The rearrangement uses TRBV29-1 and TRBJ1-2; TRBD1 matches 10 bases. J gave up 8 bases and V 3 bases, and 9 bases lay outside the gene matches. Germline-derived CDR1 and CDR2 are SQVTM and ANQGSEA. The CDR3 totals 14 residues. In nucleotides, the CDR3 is TGCAGCGTTGAGGGGACAGGGGAACCTTCCGGCTACACCTTC. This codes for CSVEGTGEPSGYTF.

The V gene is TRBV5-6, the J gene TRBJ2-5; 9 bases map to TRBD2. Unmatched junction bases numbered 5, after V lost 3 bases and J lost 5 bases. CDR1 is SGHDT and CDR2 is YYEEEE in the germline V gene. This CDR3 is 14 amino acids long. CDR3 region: CASSYAGGHETQYF. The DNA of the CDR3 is TGTGCCAGCAGCTACGCGGGGGGGCACGAGACCCAGTACTTC.

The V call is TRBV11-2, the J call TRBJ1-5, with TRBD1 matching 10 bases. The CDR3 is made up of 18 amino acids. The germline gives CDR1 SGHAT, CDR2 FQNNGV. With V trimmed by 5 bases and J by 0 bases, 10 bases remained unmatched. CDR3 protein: CASSPGDRGLNSNQPQHF. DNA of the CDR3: TGTGCCAGCAGCCCAGGAGACAGGGGGCTTAATAGCAATCAGCCCCAGCATTTT.

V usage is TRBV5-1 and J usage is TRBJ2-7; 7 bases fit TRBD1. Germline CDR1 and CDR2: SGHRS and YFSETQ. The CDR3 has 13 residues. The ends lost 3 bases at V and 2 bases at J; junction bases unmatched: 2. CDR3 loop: CASSWGTAYEQYF. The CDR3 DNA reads TGCGCCAGCAGCTGGGGGACAGCCTACGAGCAGTACTTC.

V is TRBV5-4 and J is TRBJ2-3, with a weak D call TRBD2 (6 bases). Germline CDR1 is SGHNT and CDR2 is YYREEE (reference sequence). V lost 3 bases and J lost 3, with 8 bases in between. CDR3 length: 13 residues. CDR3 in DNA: TGTGCCAGCAGCTCGACTAGAACAGATACGCAGTATTTT. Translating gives CASSSTRTDTQYF.

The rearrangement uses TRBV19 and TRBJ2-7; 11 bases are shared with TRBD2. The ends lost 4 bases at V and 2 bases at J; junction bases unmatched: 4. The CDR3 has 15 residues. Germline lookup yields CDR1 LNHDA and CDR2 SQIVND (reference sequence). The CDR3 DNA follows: TGTGCCAGTAGTACACTAGCGGGGGCACCCTACGAGCAGTACTTC. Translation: CASSTLAGAPYEQYF.

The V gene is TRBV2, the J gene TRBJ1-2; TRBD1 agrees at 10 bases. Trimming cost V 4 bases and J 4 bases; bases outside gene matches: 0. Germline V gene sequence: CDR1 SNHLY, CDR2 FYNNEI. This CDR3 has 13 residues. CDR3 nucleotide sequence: TGTGCCAGCAGTGGGACAGGGGGCTATGGCTACACCTTC. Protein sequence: CASSGTGGYGYTF.

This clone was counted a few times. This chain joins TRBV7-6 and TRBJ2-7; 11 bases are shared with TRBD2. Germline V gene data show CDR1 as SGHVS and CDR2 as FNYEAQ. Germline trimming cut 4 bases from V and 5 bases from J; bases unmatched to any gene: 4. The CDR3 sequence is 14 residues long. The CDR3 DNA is TGTGCCAGCAGCTCTAGCGGGGGGCACAACGAGCAGTACTTC. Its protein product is CASSSSGGHNEQYF.

As DNA, the CDR3 is TGTGCCAGCAGCGCAACCGGGACAGGGACCAGAATACCCCTAAGCGAGCAGTACTTC. Translation: CASSATGTGTRIPLSEQYF. V usage is TRBV2 and J usage is TRBJ2-7; TRBD1 aligns across 9 bases. CDR1 is SNHLY, CDR2 FYNNEI, per germline. Trimming took 6 bases from V and 6 from J; bases not matched to a gene: 24. The CDR3 totals 19 residues.

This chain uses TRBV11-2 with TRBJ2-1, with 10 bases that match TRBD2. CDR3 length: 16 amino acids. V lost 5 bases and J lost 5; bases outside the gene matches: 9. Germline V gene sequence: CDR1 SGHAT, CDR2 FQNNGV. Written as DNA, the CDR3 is TGTGCCAGCAGCCCCCAACTAGCGGGGTCTGACAATGAGCAGTTCTTC. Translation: CASSPQLAGSDNEQFF.

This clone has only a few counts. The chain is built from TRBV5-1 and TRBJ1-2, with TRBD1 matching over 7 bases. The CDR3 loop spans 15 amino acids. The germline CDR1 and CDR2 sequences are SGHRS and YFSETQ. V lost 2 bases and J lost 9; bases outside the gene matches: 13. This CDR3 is CASSFTQGVEHRYTF. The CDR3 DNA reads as TGCGCCAGCAGCTTCACCCAGGGGGTCGAACACCGCTACACCTTC. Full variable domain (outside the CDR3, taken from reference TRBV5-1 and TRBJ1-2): KAGVTQTPRYLIKTRGQQVTLSCSPISGHRSVSWYQQTPGQGLQFLFEYFSETQRNKGNFPGRFSGRQFSNSRSEMNVSTLELGDSALYLCASSFTQGVEHRYTFGSGTRLTVV.

The CDR3 bases are TGTGCCAGCAGTGGAACTATTTACAATGAGCAGTTCTTC. Its translation is CASSGTIYNEQFF. The genes are TRBV6-1 and TRBJ2-1; D gene ambiguous. Trimming shortened V by 4 bases and J by 4 bases, and 8 bases separated the two germline ends. The CDR3 spans 13 residues. In germline, CDR1 is MNHNS, CDR2 SASEGT.